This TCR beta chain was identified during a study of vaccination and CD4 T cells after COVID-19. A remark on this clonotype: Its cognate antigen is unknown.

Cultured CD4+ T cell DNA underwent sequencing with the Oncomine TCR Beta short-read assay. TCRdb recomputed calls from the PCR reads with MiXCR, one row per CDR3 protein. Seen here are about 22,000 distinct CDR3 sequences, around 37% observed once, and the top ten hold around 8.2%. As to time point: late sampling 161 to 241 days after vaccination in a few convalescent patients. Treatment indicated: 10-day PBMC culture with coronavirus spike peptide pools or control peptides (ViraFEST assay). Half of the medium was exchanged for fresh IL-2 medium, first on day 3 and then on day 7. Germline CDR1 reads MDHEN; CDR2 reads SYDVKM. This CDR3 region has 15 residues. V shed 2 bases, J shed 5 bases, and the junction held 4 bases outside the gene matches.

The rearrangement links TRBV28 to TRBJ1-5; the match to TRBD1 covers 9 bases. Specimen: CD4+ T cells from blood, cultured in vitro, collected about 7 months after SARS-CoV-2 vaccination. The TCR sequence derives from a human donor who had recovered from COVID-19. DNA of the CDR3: TGTGCCAGCAGTTTAATAACAGGGGGCCATCAGCCCCAGCATTTT. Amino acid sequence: CASSLITGGHQPQHF. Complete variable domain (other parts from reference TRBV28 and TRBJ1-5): DVKVTQSSRYLVKRTGEKVFLECVQDMDHENMFWYRQDPGLGLRLIYFSYDVKMKEKGDIPEGYSVSREKKERFSLILESASTNQTSMYLCASSLITGGHQPQHFGDGTRLSIL.